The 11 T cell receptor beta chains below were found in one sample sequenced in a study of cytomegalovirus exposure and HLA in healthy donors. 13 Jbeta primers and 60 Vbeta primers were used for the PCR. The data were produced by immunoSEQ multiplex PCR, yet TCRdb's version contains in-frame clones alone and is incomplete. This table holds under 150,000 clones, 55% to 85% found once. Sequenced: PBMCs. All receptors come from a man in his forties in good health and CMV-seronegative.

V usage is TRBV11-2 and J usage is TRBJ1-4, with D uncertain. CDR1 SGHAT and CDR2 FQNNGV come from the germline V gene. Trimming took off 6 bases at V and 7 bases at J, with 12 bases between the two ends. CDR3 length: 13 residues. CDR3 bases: TGTGCCAGCAGTCGAGGCCCGACTGAAAAACTGTTTTTT. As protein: CASSRGPTEKLFF.

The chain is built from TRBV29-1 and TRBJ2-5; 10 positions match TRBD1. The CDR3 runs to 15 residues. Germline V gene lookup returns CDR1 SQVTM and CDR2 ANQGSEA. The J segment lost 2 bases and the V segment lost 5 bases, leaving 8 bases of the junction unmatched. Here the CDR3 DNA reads TGCAGCGTTTTGACAGGGGGCTCGAGACAAGAGACCCAGTACTTC. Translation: CSVLTGGSRQETQYF.

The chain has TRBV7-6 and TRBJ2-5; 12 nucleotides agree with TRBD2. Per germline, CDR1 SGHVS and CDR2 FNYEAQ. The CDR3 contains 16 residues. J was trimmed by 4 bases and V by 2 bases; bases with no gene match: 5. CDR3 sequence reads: CASSLMTSGSSETQYF. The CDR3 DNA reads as TGTGCCAGCAGCTTAATGACTAGCGGGAGCTCAGAGACCCAGTACTTC.

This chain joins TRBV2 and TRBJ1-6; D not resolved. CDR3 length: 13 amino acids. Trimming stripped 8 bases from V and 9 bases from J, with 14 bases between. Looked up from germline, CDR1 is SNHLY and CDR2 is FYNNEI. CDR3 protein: CASGKGGGSPLHF. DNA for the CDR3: TGTGCCAGCGGGAAAGGAGGTGGTTCACCCCTCCACTTT.

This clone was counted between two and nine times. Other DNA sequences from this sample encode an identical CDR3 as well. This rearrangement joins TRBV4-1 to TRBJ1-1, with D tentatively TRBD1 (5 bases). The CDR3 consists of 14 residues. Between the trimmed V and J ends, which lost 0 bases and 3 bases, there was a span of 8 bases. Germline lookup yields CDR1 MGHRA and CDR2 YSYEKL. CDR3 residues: CASSQDGGDTEAFF. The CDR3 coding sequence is TGCGCCAGCAGCCAAGATGGGGGGGACACTGAAGCTTTCTTT.

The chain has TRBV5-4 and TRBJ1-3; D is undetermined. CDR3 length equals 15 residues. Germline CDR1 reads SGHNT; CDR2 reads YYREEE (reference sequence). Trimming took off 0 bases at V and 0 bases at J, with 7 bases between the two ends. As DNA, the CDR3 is TGTGCCAGCAGCTTGGATGCAGGCTCTGGAAACACCATATATTTT. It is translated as CASSLDAGSGNTIYF.

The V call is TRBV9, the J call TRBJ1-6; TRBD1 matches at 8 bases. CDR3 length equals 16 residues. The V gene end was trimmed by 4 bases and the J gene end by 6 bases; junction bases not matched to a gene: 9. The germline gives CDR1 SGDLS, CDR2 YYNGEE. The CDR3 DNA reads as TGTGCCAGCAGCCCCCAGACAGGGGAGGGTAATTCACCCCTCCACTTT. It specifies CASSPQTGEGNSPLHF.

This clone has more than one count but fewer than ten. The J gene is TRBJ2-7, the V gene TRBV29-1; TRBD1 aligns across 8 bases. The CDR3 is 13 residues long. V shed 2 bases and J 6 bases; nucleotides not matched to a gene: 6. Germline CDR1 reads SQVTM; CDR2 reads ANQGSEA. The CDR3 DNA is TGCAGCGTTGAATCGACAGGGGCGGGCGAGCAGTACTTC. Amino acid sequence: CSVESTGAGEQYF.

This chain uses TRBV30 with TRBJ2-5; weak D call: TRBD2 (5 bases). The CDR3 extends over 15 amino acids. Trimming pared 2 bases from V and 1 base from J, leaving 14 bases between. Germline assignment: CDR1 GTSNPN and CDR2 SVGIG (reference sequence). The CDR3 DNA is TGTGCCTGGAGTCAAGGGAGCGAGGGCCAAGAGACCCAGTACTTC. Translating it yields CAWSQGSEGQETQYF. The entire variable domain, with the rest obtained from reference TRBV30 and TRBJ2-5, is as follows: SQTIHQWPATLVQPVGSPLSLECTVEGTSNPNLYWYRQAAGRGLQLLFYSVGIGQISSEVPQNLSASRPQDRQFILSSKKLLLSDSGFYLCAWSQGSEGQETQYFGPGTRLLVL.

The CDR3 reads CASSEVAGPNPNTEAFF. CDR3 nucleotides: TGTGCCAGCAGTGAAGTTGCGGGTCCCAATCCAAACACTGAAGCTTTCTTT. This sequence joins TRBV6-1 and TRBJ1-1; no firm D call. Germline V CDR1 and CDR2: MNHNS, SASEGT. The CDR3 runs to 17 residues. V lost 1 base to trimming and J lost 2 bases, with 17 bases between them.

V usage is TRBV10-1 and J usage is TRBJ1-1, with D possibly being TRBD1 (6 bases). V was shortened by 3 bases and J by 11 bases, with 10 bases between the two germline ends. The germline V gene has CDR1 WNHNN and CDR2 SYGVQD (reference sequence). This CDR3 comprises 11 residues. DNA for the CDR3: TGCGCCAGCAGTGAAGGGGGAACCGCTTTCTTT. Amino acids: CASSEGGTAFF.